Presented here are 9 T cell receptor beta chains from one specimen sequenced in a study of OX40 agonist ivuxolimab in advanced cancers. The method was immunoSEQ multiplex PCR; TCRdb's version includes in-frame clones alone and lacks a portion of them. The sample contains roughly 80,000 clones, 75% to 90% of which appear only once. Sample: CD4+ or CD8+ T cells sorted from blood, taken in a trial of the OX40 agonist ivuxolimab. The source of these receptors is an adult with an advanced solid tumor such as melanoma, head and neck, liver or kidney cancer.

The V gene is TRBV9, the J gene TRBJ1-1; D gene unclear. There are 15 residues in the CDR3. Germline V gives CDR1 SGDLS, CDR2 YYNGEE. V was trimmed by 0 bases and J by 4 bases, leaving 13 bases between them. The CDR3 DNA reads TGTGCCAGCAGCGTAGGAGGAGTGGAAGGCACTGAAGCTTTCTTT. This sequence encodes CASSVGGVEGTEAFF. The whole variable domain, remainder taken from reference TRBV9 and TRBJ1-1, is DSGVTQTPKHLITATGQRVTLRCSPRSGDLSVYWYQQSLDQGLQFLIQYYNGEERAKGNILERFSAQQFPDLHSELNLSSLELGDSALYFCASSVGGVEGTEAFFGQGTRLTVV.

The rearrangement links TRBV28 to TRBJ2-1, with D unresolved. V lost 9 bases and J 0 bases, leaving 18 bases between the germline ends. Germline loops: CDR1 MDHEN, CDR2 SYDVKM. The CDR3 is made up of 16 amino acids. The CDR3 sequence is CASSQQSPYSYNEQFF. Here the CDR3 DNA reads TGTGCCAGTTCCCAACAGTCACCTTACTCCTACAATGAGCAGTTCTTC.

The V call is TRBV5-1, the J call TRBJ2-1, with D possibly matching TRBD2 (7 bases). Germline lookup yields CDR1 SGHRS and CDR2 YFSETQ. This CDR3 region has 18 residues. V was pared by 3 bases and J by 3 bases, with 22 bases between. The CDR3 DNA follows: TGCGCCAGCAGCTCTGGGGACCTCGGGGGGCTCTTCTACAATGAGCAGTTCTTC. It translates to CASSSGDLGGLFYNEQFF.

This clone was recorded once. This CDR3 is CASSSDRGRETQYF. In DNA form, the CDR3 reads TGTGCCAGCAGCTCCGACAGGGGTAGGGAGACCCAGTACTTC. This rearrangement joins TRBV7-2 to TRBJ2-5, with 8 bases that match TRBD1. The V and J ends lost 4 bases and 5 bases, in that order; junction bases with no gene match: 6. Germline-derived CDR1 and CDR2 are SGHTA and FQGNSA. This CDR3 is 14 amino acids long.

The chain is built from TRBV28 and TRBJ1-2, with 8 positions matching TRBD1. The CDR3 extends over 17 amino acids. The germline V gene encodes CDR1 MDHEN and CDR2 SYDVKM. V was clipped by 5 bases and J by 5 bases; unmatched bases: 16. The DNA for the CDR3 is TGTGCCAGCAGTCCGTCGACAGGGGCTTCGGCCGCGTATGGCTACACCTTC. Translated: CASSPSTGASAAYGYTF.

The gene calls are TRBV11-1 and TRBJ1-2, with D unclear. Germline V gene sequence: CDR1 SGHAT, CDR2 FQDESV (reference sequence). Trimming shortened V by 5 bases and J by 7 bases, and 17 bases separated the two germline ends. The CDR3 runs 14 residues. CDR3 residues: CASSHRPGDIGYTF. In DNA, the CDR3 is TGTGCCAGCAGCCATAGGCCAGGCGATATTGGCTACACCTTC.

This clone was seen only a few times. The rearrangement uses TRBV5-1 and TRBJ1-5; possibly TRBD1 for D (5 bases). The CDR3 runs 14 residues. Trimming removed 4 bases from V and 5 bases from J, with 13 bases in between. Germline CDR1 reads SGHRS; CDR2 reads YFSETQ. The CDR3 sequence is CASSPQGRDQPQHF. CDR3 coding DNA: TGCGCCAGCAGCCCTCAGGGTAGGGATCAGCCCCAGCATTTT.

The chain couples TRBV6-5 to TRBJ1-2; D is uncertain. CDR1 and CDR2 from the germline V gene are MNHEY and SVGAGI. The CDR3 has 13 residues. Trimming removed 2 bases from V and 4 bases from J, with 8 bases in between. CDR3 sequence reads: CASSYREFYGYTF. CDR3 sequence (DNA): TGTGCCAGCAGTTACCGGGAATTCTATGGCTACACCTTC.

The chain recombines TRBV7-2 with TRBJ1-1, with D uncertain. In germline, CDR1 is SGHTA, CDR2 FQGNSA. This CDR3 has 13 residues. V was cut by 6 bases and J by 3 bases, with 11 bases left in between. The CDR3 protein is CASRERVDTEAFF. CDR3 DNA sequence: TGTGCCAGCAGGGAGCGGGTGGACACTGAAGCTTTCTTT. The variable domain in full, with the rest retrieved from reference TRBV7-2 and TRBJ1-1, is GAGVSQSPSNKVTEKGKDVELRCDPISGHTALYWYRQSLGQGLEFLIYFQGNSAPDKSGLPSDRFSAERTGGSVSTLTIQRTQQEDSAVYLCASRERVDTEAFFGQGTRLTVV.